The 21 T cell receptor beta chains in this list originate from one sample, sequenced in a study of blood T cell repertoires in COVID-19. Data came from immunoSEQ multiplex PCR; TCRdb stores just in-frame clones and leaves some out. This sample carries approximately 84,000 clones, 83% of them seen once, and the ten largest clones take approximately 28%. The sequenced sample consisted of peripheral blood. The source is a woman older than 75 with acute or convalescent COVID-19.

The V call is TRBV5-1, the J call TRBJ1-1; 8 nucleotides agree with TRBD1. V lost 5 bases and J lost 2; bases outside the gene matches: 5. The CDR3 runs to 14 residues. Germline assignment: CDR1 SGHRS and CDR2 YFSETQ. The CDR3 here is CASRSGQGNTEAFF. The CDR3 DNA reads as TGCGCCAGCAGGTCCGGACAGGGAAACACTGAAGCTTTCTTT.

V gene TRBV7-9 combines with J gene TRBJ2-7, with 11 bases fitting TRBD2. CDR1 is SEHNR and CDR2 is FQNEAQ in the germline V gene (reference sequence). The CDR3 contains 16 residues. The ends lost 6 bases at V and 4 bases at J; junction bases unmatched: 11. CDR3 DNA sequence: TGTGCCAGCAGTGGGGGGGCTAGCGGGAGGAATTACGAGCAGTACTTC. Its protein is CASSGGASGRNYEQYF.

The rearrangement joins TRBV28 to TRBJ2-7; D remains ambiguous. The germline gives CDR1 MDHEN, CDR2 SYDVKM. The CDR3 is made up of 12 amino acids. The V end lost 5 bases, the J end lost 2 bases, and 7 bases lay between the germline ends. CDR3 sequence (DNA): TGTGCCAGCAGTGGCATCGCCTACGAGCAGTACTTC. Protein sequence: CASSGIAYEQYF.

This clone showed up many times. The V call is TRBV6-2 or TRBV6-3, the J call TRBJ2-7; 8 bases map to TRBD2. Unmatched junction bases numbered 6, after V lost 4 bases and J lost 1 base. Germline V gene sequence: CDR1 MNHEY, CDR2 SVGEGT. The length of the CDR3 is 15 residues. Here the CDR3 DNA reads TGTGCCAGCAGTTCCTGGGCTAGCGGGTCCTACGAGCAGTACTTC. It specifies CASSSWASGSYEQYF.

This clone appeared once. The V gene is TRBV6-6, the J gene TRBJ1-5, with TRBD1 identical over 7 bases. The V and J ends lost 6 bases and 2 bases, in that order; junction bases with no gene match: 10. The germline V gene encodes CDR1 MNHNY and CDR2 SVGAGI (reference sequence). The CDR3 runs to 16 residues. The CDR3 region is CASRATGAGRNQPQHF. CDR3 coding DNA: TGTGCCAGCAGGGCCACAGGGGCGGGACGCAATCAGCCCCAGCATTTT.

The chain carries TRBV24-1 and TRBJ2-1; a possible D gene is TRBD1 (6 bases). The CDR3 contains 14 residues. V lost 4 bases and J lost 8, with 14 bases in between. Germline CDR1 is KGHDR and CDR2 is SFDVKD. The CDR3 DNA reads TGTGCCACCAGTGACAACACAGGGCCTGATGAGCAGTTCTTC. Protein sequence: CATSDNTGPDEQFF.

The CDR3 spells CASSPSGGAGGTDTQYF. As DNA, the CDR3 is TGTGCCAGCAGCCCAAGCGGGGGGGCAGGGGGCACAGATACGCAGTATTTT. J is TRBJ2-3 and V is TRBV7-3; TRBD2 matches 10 bases. The CDR3 spans 17 residues. Germline V gene sequence: CDR1 SGHTA, CDR2 FQGTGA. V gave up 5 bases and J gave up 1 base; unmatched junction bases: 9.

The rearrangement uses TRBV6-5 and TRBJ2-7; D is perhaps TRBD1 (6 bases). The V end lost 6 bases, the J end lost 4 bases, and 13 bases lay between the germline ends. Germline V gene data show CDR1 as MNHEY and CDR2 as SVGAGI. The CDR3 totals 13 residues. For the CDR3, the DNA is TGTGCCAGCAGAGCAGGGGATGCATACGAGCAGTACTTC. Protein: CASRAGDAYEQYF.

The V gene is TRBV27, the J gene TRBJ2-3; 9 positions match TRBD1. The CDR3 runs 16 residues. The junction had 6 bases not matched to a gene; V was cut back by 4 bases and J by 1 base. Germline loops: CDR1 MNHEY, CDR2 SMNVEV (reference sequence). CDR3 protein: CASSSFGQGRTDTQYF. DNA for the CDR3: TGTGCCAGCAGTTCCTTCGGACAGGGGCGCACAGATACGCAGTATTTT.

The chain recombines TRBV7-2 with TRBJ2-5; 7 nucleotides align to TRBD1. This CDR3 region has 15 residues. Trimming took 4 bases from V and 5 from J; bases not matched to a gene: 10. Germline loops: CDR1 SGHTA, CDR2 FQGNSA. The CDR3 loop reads CASSSPSGGGETQYF. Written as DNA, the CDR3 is TGTGCCAGCAGCTCTCCGTCAGGGGGTGGGGAGACCCAGTACTTC.

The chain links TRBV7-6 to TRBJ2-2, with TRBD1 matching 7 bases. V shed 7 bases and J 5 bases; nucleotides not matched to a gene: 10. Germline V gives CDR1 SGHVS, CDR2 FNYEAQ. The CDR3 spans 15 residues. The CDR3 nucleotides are TGTGCCAGCACCCCGAACAGGGGAAGTACCGGGGAGCTGTTTTTT. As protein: CASTPNRGSTGELFF.

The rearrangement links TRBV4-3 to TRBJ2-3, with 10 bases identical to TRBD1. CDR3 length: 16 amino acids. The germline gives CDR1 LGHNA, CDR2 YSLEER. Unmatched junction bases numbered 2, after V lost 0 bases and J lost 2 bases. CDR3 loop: CASSQETGGVTDTQYF. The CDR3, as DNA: TGCGCCAGCAGCCAAGAGACAGGGGGCGTCACAGATACGCAGTATTTT.

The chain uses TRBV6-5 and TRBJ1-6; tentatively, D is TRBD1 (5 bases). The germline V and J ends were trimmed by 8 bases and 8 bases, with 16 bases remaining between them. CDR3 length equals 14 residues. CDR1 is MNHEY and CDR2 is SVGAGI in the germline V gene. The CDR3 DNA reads TGTGCCAGCGAAATGTCTTCGGGGGATTCACCCCTCCACTTT. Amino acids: CASEMSSGDSPLHF.

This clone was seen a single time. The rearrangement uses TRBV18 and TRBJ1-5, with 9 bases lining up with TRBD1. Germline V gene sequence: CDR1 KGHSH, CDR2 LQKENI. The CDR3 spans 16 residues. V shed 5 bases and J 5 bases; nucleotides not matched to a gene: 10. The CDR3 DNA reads TGTGCCAGCTCAAAGCAGGGACAGGGTGGTGATCAGCCCCAGCATTTT. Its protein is CASSKQGQGGDQPQHF.

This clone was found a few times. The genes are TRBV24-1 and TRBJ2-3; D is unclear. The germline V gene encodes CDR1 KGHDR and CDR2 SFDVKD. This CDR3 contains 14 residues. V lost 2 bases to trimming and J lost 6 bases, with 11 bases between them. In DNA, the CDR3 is TGTGCCACCAGTGATTCCTTCCCCCGGGATACGCAGTATTTT. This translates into CATSDSFPRDTQYF.

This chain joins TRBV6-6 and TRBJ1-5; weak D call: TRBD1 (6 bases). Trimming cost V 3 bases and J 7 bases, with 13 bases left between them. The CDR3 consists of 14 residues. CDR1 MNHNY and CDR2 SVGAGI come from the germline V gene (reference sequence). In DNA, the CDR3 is TGTGCCAGCAGTTATGGGGGGGCTGAACAGCCCCAGCATTTT. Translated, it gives CASSYGGAEQPQHF.

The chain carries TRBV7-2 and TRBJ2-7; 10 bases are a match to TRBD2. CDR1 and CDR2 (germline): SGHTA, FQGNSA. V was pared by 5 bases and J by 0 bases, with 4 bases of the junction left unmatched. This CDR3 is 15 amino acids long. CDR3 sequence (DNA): TGTGCCAGCAGCCCAGGACTAGCGGTCTCCTACGAGCAGTACTTC. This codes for CASSPGLAVSYEQYF.

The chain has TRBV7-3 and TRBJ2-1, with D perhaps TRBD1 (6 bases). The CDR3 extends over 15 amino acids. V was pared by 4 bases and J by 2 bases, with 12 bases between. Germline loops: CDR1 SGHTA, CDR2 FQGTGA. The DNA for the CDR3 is TGTGCCAGCAGCTCAAGGCAGGGGCCCTACAATGAGCAGTTCTTC. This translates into CASSSRQGPYNEQFF.

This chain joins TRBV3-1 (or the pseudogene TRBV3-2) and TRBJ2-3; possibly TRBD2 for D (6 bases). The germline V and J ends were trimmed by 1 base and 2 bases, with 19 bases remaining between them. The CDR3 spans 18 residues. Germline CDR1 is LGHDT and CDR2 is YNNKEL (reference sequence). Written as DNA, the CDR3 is TGTGCCAGCAGCCAAGGTAGTGGCGGGACTTCGACCACAGATACGCAGTATTTT. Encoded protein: CASSQGSGGTSTTDTQYF.

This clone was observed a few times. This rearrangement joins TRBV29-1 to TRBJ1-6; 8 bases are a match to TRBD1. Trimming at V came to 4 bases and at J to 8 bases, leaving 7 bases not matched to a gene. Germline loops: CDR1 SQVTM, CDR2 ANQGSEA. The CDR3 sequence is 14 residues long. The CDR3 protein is CSVAQGAIDSPLHF. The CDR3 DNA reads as TGCAGCGTTGCCCAGGGGGCTATAGATTCACCCCTCCACTTT.

The CDR3 sequence is CASSSTRDSKYEQYF. The CDR3 DNA reads TGTGCCAGCAGCTCCACCAGGGACAGCAAATACGAGCAGTACTTC. The chain recombines TRBV7-9 with TRBJ2-7; TRBD1 aligns across 7 bases. The CDR3 consists of 15 residues. V dropped 4 bases and J dropped 4; count of bases not matched to a gene: 10. CDR1 and CDR2 (germline): SEHNR, FQNEAQ (reference sequence).